Each of the 5 T cell receptor beta chains below was sequenced from the same sample in a study of shared clonotypes between healthy human individuals (dated by TCRdb to about 2020). The library was produced with the immunoSEQ multiplex PCR assay. TCRdb carries this immuneACCESS record with in-frame sequences only. Its versions omit some clonotypes, under half of them owing to an unresolved V gene in the studies checked, with the rest unexplained. This sample gives about 2.3 million clones in total; 80% to 95% of them show up just once. Of the sample, around 0.4% falls within the top ten clones. Sequenced sample: naive CD4+ T cells from PBMCs. This specimen's cell subset or site label, interpreted: CD45RA+ positively selected. The receptors here all came from a man aged 18 to 30 in good health. Some clones in this sample may be carry-over from other donors' samples.

V and J are TRBV4-3 and TRBJ2-3; D remains ambiguous. CDR1 and CDR2 from the germline V gene are LGHNA and YSLEER. Trimming left V 4 bases short and J 3 bases short, with 8 bases between. The CDR3 spans 13 residues. Written as DNA, the CDR3 is TGCGCCAGCAGCCCCGACGAGACAGATACGCAGTATTTT. As protein: CASSPDETDTQYF.

This chain uses TRBV7-6 with TRBJ2-3; 9 bases line up with TRBD2. The CDR3 is 16 residues long. Trimming removed 4 bases from V and 4 bases from J; junction bases left unmatched: 9. CDR1 SGHVS and CDR2 FNYEAQ come from the germline V gene. CDR3 loop: CASSSRTSAVPDTQYF. The CDR3 DNA reads TGTGCCAGCAGCTCACGGACTAGCGCCGTCCCAGATACGCAGTATTTT. Complete variable domain (other parts from reference TRBV7-6 and TRBJ2-3): GAGVSQSPRYKVTKRGQDVALRCDPISGHVSLYWYRQALGQGPEFLTYFNYEAQQDKSGLPNDRFSAERPEGSISTLTIQRTEQRDSAMYRCASSSRTSAVPDTQYFGPGTRLTVL.

V usage is TRBV9 and J usage is TRBJ1-3; 7 nucleotides align to TRBD1. V trimming: 4 bases; J trimming: 0 bases; junction bases outside the gene matches: 4. CDR3 length: 15 residues. The germline gives CDR1 SGDLS, CDR2 YYNGEE. CDR3 sequence: CASSPGTASGNTIYF. CDR3 nucleotides: TGTGCCAGCAGCCCCGGGACAGCCTCTGGAAACACCATATATTTT.

The chain carries TRBV18 and TRBJ2-7; 13 bases agree with TRBD2. V was clipped by 5 bases and J by 6 bases; unmatched bases: 7. The germline CDR1 and CDR2 sequences are KGHSH and LQKENI. The CDR3 contains 15 residues. The CDR3 is CASSSGTSGASEQYF. CDR3 sequence (DNA): TGTGCCAGCTCATCCGGGACTAGCGGGGCCTCCGAGCAGTACTTC.

The CDR3 region has the DNA TGTGCCAGCAGGTCGATCGGGGGGAGGTACAATGAGCAGTTCTTC. It encodes CASRSIGGRYNEQFF. This sequence joins TRBV6-1 and TRBJ2-1, with TRBD2 matching 7 bases. Germline loops: CDR1 MNHNS, CDR2 SASEGT. This CDR3 spans 15 amino acids. After removal of 6 bases from V and 4 bases from J, the junction contained 9 bases not matched to a gene.